These 26 T cell receptor beta chains came from one sample sequenced in a study of cytomegalovirus exposure and HLA in healthy donors. PCR used 60 Vbeta primers and 13 Jbeta primers. Here immunoSEQ multiplex PCR was the method, and the copy in TCRdb shows in-frame clones only, minus some. This table has roughly 200,000 clones, 85% appearing once. Sequenced sample: PBMCs. All receptors derive from a woman aged 50 to 65 in good health and CMV-seronegative.

The rearrangement links TRBV5-1 to TRBJ2-1, with 7 bases that match TRBD1. The V segment lost 1 base and the J segment 1 base; nucleotides outside the gene matches: 11. The germline gives CDR1 SGHRS, CDR2 YFSETQ. The CDR3 is made up of 18 amino acids. Here the CDR3 reads CASSLTTGKGVSYNEQFF. The CDR3 DNA reads TGCGCCAGCAGCTTGACGACAGGGAAAGGGGTATCCTACAATGAGCAGTTCTTC.

The chain has TRBV28 and TRBJ1-3, with D unclear. CDR1 is MDHEN, CDR2 SYDVKM, per germline. CDR3 length: 15 amino acids. V shed 6 bases and J shed 0 bases, with 12 bases lying between them. CDR3 DNA: TGTGCCAGCAGACCCATGGGGAGCTCTGGAAACACCATATATTTT. Encoded protein: CASRPMGSSGNTIYF.

Here the CDR3 reads CASSEIRTGVYGYTF. CDR3 DNA sequence: TGTGCCAGCAGTGAAATCCGGACAGGGGTCTATGGCTACACCTTC. V and J are TRBV6-1 and TRBJ1-2; TRBD1 aligns across 9 bases. Germline CDR1 MNHNS, CDR2 SASEGT. Germline trimming cut 2 bases from V and 4 bases from J; bases unmatched to any gene: 5. The CDR3 is 15 residues long.

V usage is TRBV28 and J usage is TRBJ1-2, with 9 bases identical to TRBD1. The V gene end was trimmed by 2 bases and the J gene end by 6 bases; junction bases not matched to a gene: 10. This CDR3 contains 16 residues. The germline V gene has CDR1 MDHEN and CDR2 SYDVKM. The CDR3 loop reads CASSLPLRQGGDGYTF. CDR3 in DNA: TGTGCCAGCAGTTTACCACTCCGACAGGGGGGGGATGGCTACACCTTC.

The chain is built from TRBV5-1 and TRBJ1-3; unclear D gene. This CDR3 has 15 amino acids. Looked up from germline, CDR1 is SGHRS and CDR2 is YFSETQ. V was trimmed by 1 base and J by 2 bases, leaving 10 bases between them. The CDR3 bases are TGCGCCAGCAGCTTGACGGGGAGAACTGGAAACACCATATATTTT. Encoded protein: CASSLTGRTGNTIYF.

CDR3 nucleotide sequence: TGTGCCAGCAGCTTAGTGGCGGGAGGGCGGTCCAATGAGCAGTTCTTC. This gives the protein CASSLVAGGRSNEQFF. This chain connects TRBV7-2 to TRBJ2-1; 9 nucleotides agree with TRBD2. The V gene end was trimmed by 1 base and the J gene end by 6 bases; junction bases not matched to a gene: 7. The CDR3 extends over 16 amino acids. Per the germline V gene, CDR1 is SGHTA and CDR2 is FQGNSA.

The chain combines TRBV4-1 with TRBJ2-2; 8 bases map to TRBD2. V trimming: 1 base; J trimming: 0 bases; junction bases outside the gene matches: 7. Germline values: CDR1 MGHRA, CDR2 YSYEKL. The CDR3 spans 18 residues. CDR3 sequence (DNA): TGCGCCAGCAGCCAAGCCCGGGGGGGGACCGCGAACACCGGGGAGCTGTTTTTT. This codes for CASSQARGGTANTGELFF.

The gene calls are TRBV5-1 and TRBJ2-5, with D tentatively TRBD2 (5 bases). This CDR3 comprises 13 residues. V was clipped by 4 bases and J by 4 bases, with 11 bases between them. Germline CDR1 reads SGHRS; CDR2 reads YFSETQ. The CDR3 DNA reads as TGCGCCAGCAGCACCGGACTCGGAGAGACCCAGTACTTC. Residues: CASSTGLGETQYF.

The chain has TRBV9 and TRBJ2-1; 9 nucleotides agree with TRBD2. V lost 0 bases, J lost 9 bases, and 10 bases stayed unmatched. The germline V gene has CDR1 SGDLS and CDR2 YYNGEE. CDR3 length: 16 amino acids. The CDR3 coding sequence is TGTGCCAGCAGCGTAGCCGCACGGCTAGCGGGAAGTGAGCAGTTCTTC. Its translation is CASSVAARLAGSEQFF.

A few counts support this clone. The CDR3 region is CASSYGQGMGYTF. For the CDR3, the DNA is TGTGCCAGCAGCTATGGACAGGGAATGGGCTACACCTTC. V and J are TRBV5-6 and TRBJ1-2; 8 bases are shared with TRBD1. The CDR3 extends over 13 amino acids. Germline assignment: CDR1 SGHDT and CDR2 YYEEEE. J lost 8 bases, V lost 3 bases, and 6 bases had no gene match. Using reference TRBV5-6 and TRBJ1-2 for the parts outside the CDR3, the full variable domain is DAGVTQSPTHLIKTRGQQVTLRCSPKSGHDTVSWYQQALGQGPQFIFQYYEEEERQRGNFPDRFSGHQFPNYSSELNVNALLLGDSALYLCASSYGQGMGYTFGSGTRLTVV.

Here the CDR3 reads CASSQDHRTNYGYTF. For the CDR3, the DNA is TGCGCCAGCAGCCAAGACCACAGAACTAACTATGGCTACACCTTC. The chain combines TRBV4-3 with TRBJ1-2; D call uncertain. This CDR3 contains 15 residues. CDR1 and CDR2 from the germline V gene are LGHNA and YSLEER. V was shortened by 0 bases and J by 0 bases, with 8 bases between the two germline ends.

V and J are TRBV28 and TRBJ2-3, with TRBD2 as a possible D gene (5 bases). The V gene lost 5 bases and the J gene lost 7 bases, with 22 bases spanning the gap. CDR1 is MDHEN, CDR2 SYDVKM, per germline. The CDR3 consists of 16 residues. The CDR3 DNA reads as TGTGCCAGCAGTCCAATCCGGGGTGCTCGACTAAATACGCAGTATTTT. It encodes CASSPIRGARLNTQYF.

The chain is built from TRBV30 and TRBJ2-5; a weak D match, TRBD1 (5 bases). CDR1 is GTSNPN and CDR2 is SVGIG in the germline V gene (reference sequence). Trimming shortened V by 2 bases and J by 5 bases, and 15 bases separated the two germline ends. This CDR3 region has 14 residues. The CDR3, as DNA: TGTGCCTGGAGTATCCCCAGGGTTCGGGAGACCCAGTACTTC. This codes for CAWSIPRVRETQYF.

The J gene is TRBJ2-1, the V gene TRBV5-6; D is uncertain. There are 11 residues in the CDR3. Germline CDR1 reads SGHDT; CDR2 reads YYEEEE. V was shortened by 0 bases and J by 9 bases, with 4 bases between the two germline ends. This CDR3 is CASSLDGEQFF. The CDR3 coding sequence is TGTGCCAGCAGCTTGGACGGTGAGCAGTTCTTC.

This sequence joins TRBV6-5 and TRBJ1-1; D is uncertain. Trimming removed 7 bases at V and 6 bases at J, with 18 bases between. Germline assignment: CDR1 MNHEY and CDR2 SVGAGI. The CDR3 loop spans 14 amino acids. CDR3 bases: TGTGCCAGCACGGCCCGGGGAAGGAGCGCTGAAGCTTTCTTT. This codes for CASTARGRSAEAFF.

This chain uses TRBV28 with TRBJ1-2, with D unclear. The CDR3 totals 13 residues. V was trimmed by 3 bases and J by 8 bases, leaving 13 bases between them. Germline V gene data show CDR1 as MDHEN and CDR2 as SYDVKM. CDR3 sequence reads: CASSLPEERGYTF. The CDR3, as DNA: TGTGCCAGCAGTTTGCCCGAGGAGAGGGGCTACACCTTC.

V gene TRBV27 combines with J gene TRBJ1-1; D not certain. The germline gives CDR1 MNHEY, CDR2 SMNVEV (reference sequence). Trimming took 4 bases from V and 5 from J, leaving 23 bases between them. CDR3 length: 17 amino acids. CDR3 sequence (DNA): TGTGCCAGCAGTTCCCAGTACCATCGGGGAGGGAAGACTGAAGCTTTCTTT. Its protein product is CASSSQYHRGGKTEAFF.

The sample holds a few counts of this clone. V and J are TRBV14 and TRBJ2-5; a weak D match, TRBD1 (5 bases). Looked up from germline, CDR1 is SGHDN and CDR2 is FVKESK. The CDR3 has 15 amino acids. Trimming removed 3 bases from V and 5 bases from J, with 16 bases in between. CDR3 protein: CASSHRARGLETQYF. The CDR3 region has the DNA TGTGCCAGCAGCCACCGGGCTAGGGGCTTGGAGACCCAGTACTTC. The full variable domain, rest sourced from reference TRBV14 and TRBJ2-5, is EAGVTQFPSHSVIEKGQTVTLRCDPISGHDNLYWYRRVMGKEIKFLLHFVKESKQDESGMPNNRFLAERTGGTYSTLKVQPAELEDSGVYFCASSHRARGLETQYFGPGTRLLVL.

The chain links TRBV19 to TRBJ2-6, with D tentatively TRBD2 (5 bases). Trimming shortened V by 6 bases and J by 2 bases, and 11 bases separated the two germline ends. Germline CDR1 LNHDA, CDR2 SQIVND (reference sequence). The CDR3 is made up of 15 amino acids. The CDR3 bases are TGTGCCAGTAGCCTACCGGGAACTGGGGCCAACGTCCTGACTTTC. Translating it yields CASSLPGTGANVLTF.

The chain uses TRBV11-2 and TRBJ2-4; TRBD2 matches 10 bases. This CDR3 is built from 19 residues. The V gene's germline CDR1 is SGHAT and CDR2 FQNNGV. V was clipped by 5 bases and J by 0 bases; unmatched bases: 13. The chain's CDR3 is CASSKLGLAGDLAKNIQYF. In DNA, the CDR3 is TGTGCCAGCAGCAAACTTGGCCTAGCGGGGGACTTAGCCAAAAACATTCAGTACTTC.

This sequence joins TRBV7-6 and TRBJ2-1; unclear D gene. Germline loops: CDR1 SGHVS, CDR2 FNYEAQ. The CDR3 sequence is 14 residues long. V lost 1 base and J lost 3, with 7 bases in between. CDR3 sequence (DNA): TGTGCCAGCAGCTTAGTCACGGGCTACAATGAGCAGTTCTTC. Translation: CASSLVTGYNEQFF.

The chain carries TRBV4-3 and TRBJ2-2; D is perhaps TRBD2 (6 bases). The germline CDR1 and CDR2 sequences are LGHNA and YSLEER. The CDR3 length is 16 residues. V was shortened by 1 base and J by 5 bases, with 14 bases between the two germline ends. The CDR3 loop is CASSQAGREETGELFF. CDR3 bases: TGCGCCAGCAGCCAAGCCGGGCGGGAAGAGACCGGGGAGCTGTTTTTT.

V usage is TRBV27 and J usage is TRBJ2-7; TRBD2 matches at 7 bases. This CDR3 has 13 amino acids. V was clipped by 6 bases and J by 4 bases; unmatched bases: 6. Germline V gives CDR1 MNHEY, CDR2 SMNVEV (reference sequence). In DNA form, the CDR3 reads TGTGCCAGCAGAAGAGGACTAGTGTACGAGCAGTACTTC. It specifies CASRRGLVYEQYF.

In this sample, this clone turned up a few times. V and J are TRBV6-1 and TRBJ1-2; 10 bases match TRBD1. From germline, CDR1 is MNHNS and CDR2 SASEGT. This CDR3 spans 13 amino acids. V lost 7 bases, J lost 7 bases, and 6 bases stayed unmatched. The DNA of the CDR3 is TGTGCCAGCACTTCGACAGGGGGCGGTGGCTACACCTTC. Amino acids: CASTSTGGGGYTF.

The rearrangement joins TRBV9 to TRBJ2-2; perhaps TRBD2 as D (6 bases). This CDR3 has 13 amino acids. V was cut by 2 bases and J by 6 bases, with 8 bases left in between. The V gene's germline CDR1 is SGDLS and CDR2 YYNGEE. CDR3 in DNA: TGTGCCAGCAGCGTGGGGGGTTCCGGGGAGCTGTTTTTT. Residues: CASSVGGSGELFF.

V gene TRBV6-1 combines with J gene TRBJ2-7; 8 nucleotides line up with TRBD1. Trimming removed 4 bases from V and 0 bases from J; junction bases left unmatched: 5. Germline loops: CDR1 MNHNS, CDR2 SASEGT. The CDR3 has 15 amino acids. CDR3 sequence (DNA): TGTGCCAGCAGTGGCGTAGGGACAGGCTCCTACGAGCAGTACTTC. Its protein is CASSGVGTGSYEQYF.